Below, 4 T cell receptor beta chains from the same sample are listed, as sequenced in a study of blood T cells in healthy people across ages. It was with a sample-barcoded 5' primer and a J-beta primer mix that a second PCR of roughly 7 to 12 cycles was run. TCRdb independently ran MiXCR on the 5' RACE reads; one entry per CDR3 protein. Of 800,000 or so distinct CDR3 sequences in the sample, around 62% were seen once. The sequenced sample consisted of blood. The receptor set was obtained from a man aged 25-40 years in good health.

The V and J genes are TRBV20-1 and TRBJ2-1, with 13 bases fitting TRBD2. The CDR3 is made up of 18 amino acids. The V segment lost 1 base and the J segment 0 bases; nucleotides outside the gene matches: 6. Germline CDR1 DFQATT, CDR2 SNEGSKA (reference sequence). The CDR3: CSARGLAGGSSSYNEQFF. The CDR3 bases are TGCAGTGCTAGAGGACTAGCGGGGGGATCGAGCTCCTACAATGAGCAGTTCTTC.

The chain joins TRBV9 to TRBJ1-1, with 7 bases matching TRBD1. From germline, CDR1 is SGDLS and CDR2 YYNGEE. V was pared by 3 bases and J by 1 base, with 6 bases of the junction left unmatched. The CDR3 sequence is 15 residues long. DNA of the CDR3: TGTGCCAGCAGCGGTAACAGGGGTCCGAACACTGAAGCTTTCTTT. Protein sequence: CASSGNRGPNTEAFF.

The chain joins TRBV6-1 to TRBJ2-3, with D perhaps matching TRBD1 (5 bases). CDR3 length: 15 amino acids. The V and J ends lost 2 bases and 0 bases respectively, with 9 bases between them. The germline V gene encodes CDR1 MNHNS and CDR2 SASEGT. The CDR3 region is CASSERQLSTDTQYF. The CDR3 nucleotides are TGTGCCAGCAGTGAAAGACAGCTTAGCACAGATACGCAGTATTTT.

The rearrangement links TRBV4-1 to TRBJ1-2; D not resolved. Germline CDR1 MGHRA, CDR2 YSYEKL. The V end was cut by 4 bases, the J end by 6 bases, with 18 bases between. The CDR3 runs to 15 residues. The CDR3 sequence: CASSPGRVVKDGYTF. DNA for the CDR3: TGCGCCAGCAGCCCCGGAAGGGTTGTGAAAGATGGCTACACCTTC.